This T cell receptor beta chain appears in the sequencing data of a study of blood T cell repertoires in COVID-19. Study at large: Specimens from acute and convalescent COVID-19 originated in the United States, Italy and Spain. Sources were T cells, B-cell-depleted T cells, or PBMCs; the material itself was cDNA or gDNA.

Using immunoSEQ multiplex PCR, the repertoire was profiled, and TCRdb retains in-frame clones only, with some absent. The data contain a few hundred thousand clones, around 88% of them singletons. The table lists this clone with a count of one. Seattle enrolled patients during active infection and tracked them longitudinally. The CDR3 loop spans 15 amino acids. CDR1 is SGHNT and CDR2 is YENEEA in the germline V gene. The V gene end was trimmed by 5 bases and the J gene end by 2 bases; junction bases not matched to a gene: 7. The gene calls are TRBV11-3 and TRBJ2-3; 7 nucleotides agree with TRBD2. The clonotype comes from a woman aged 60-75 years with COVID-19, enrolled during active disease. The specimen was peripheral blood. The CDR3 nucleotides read TGTGCCAGCAGCAGCGGGACCCCGGCCACAGATACGCAGTATTTT. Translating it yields CASSSGTPATDTQYF. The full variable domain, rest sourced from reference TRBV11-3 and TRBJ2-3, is EAGVVQSPRYKIIEKKQPVAFWCNPISGHNTLYWYLQNLGQGPELLIRYENEEAVDDSQLPKDRFSAERLKGVDSTLKIQPAELGDSAVYLCASSSGTPATDTQYFGPGTRLTVL.